This entry lists 10 T cell receptor beta chains sequenced from one sample in a study of shared clonotypes between healthy human individuals. Produced via immunoSEQ multiplex PCR; TCRdb's table is partial and in-frame only. The sample consists of under 350,000 clones, about nine tenths of them appearing once. The sequenced sample was memory CD8+ T cells sorted from blood. Noted subset: CD45RO+ cells pooled with CCR7-negative TemRA cells. These receptors were obtained from a man in his late teens or twenties in good health.

The chain carries TRBV4-1 and TRBJ2-7; TRBD1 matches 8 bases. This CDR3 has 17 residues. Trimming took 0 bases from V and 3 from J; bases not matched to a gene: 10. CDR1 and CDR2 from the germline V gene are MGHRA and YSYEKL. The CDR3 DNA sequence: TGCGCCAGCAGCCAAGAGCCCCCCCAGGGGGCCTTCTACGAGCAGTACTTC. This sequence encodes CASSQEPPQGAFYEQYF.

This chain connects TRBV9 to TRBJ2-1, with a possible D match to TRBD2 (6 bases). V gave up 4 bases and J gave up 4 bases, with 15 bases separating them. In germline, CDR1 is SGDLS, CDR2 YYNGEE. The CDR3 is made up of 15 amino acids. The CDR3 DNA reads as TGTGCCAGCAGCCCTCGAGAGGAGGGGTACAATGAGCAGTTCTTC. As protein: CASSPREEGYNEQFF. Full variable domain (remainder filled in from reference TRBV9 and TRBJ2-1): DSGVTQTPKHLITATGQRVTLRCSPRSGDLSVYWYQQSLDQGLQFLIQYYNGEERAKGNILERFSAQQFPDLHSELNLSSLELGDSALYFCASSPREEGYNEQFFGPGTRLTVL.

This chain links TRBV4-1 with TRBJ1-5; TRBD1 might be the D (6 bases). V lost 4 bases, J lost 1 base, and 14 bases lay in between. CDR3 length: 16 residues. Looked up from germline, CDR1 is MGHRA and CDR2 is YSYEKL. The CDR3 DNA follows: TGCGCCAGCAGCCTCGAAGGGACAATGAGCAATCAGCCCCAGCATTTT. It is translated as CASSLEGTMSNQPQHF.

The chain uses TRBV27 and TRBJ2-3, with 7 bases fitting TRBD2. Looked up from germline, CDR1 is MNHEY and CDR2 is SMNVEV (reference sequence). CDR3 length: 13 amino acids. Losses at the gene ends were 6 bases for V and 2 bases for J; bases not matched to a gene: 2. The CDR3 reads CASRSGVTDTQYF. The CDR3 DNA sequence: TGTGCCAGCAGGAGCGGGGTCACAGATACGCAGTATTTT.

The gene calls are TRBV9 and TRBJ2-1; 7 positions match TRBD2. The CDR3 contains 15 residues. V shed 0 bases, J shed 1 base, and the junction held 1 base outside the gene matches. CDR1 SGDLS and CDR2 YYNGEE come from the germline V gene. This chain's CDR3 is CASSVGEGSYNEQFF. CDR3 nucleotide sequence: TGTGCCAGCAGCGTAGGGGAGGGGTCCTACAATGAGCAGTTCTTC. Using reference TRBV9 and TRBJ2-1 for the parts outside the CDR3, the full variable domain is DSGVTQTPKHLITATGQRVTLRCSPRSGDLSVYWYQQSLDQGLQFLIQYYNGEERAKGNILERFSAQQFPDLHSELNLSSLELGDSALYFCASSVGEGSYNEQFFGPGTRLTVL.

The chain recombines TRBV19 with TRBJ1-1; TRBD1 aligns across 7 bases. The CDR3 contains 13 residues. V lost 5 bases, J lost 5 bases, and 5 bases stayed unmatched. Germline V gene lookup returns CDR1 LNHDA and CDR2 SQIVND (reference sequence). The CDR3 nucleotides read TGTGCCAGTAGTTGGGACAGCTCAACTGAAGCTTTCTTT. This codes for CASSWDSSTEAFF.

The gene calls are TRBV6-1 and TRBJ2-7; TRBD1 agrees at 9 bases. With V trimmed by 0 bases and J by 5 bases, 8 bases remained unmatched. Germline V CDR1 and CDR2: MNHNS, SASEGT. The CDR3 contains 16 residues. CDR3 residues: CASSEAPGTGSHEQYF. The CDR3 bases are TGTGCCAGCAGTGAAGCACCCGGGACAGGGTCCCACGAGCAGTACTTC.

The chain joins TRBV5-5 to TRBJ2-7; TRBD1 is a possible D gene (6 bases). The germline gives CDR1 SGHKS, CDR2 YYEKEE (reference sequence). Trimming removed 5 bases from V and 2 bases from J, with 17 bases in between. The CDR3 covers 15 residues. The CDR3 coding sequence is TGTGCCAGCAGTGGACAGTCGGCCTCACCCTACGAGCAGTACTTC. As protein: CASSGQSASPYEQYF.

The CDR3 region has the DNA TGCAGCGCATTCAAAACAGGGTACGAGCAGTACTTC. Translation: CSAFKTGYEQYF. The chain carries TRBV29-1 and TRBJ2-7, with a tentative D call TRBD1 (6 bases). The CDR3 extends over 12 amino acids. Germline CDR1 reads SQVTM; CDR2 reads ANQGSEA. The V end lost 7 bases, the J end lost 4 bases, and 14 bases lay between the germline ends.

About this clone: This sample also contains other DNA sequences that code for the same CDR3. The chain is built from TRBV5-1 and TRBJ2-7; unclear D gene. Looked up from germline, CDR1 is SGHRS and CDR2 is YFSETQ. The germline V and J ends were trimmed by 7 bases and 0 bases, with 11 bases remaining between them. This CDR3 has 13 residues. The CDR3 nucleotides are TGCGCCAGCTCTTTTCCGCCCTCCTACGAGCAGTACTTC. Translation gives CASSFPPSYEQYF.